The present entry profiles one T cell receptor beta chain with its context. Survey-level TCR beta sequencing used the immunoSEQ assay. The assay was immunoSEQ multiplex PCR, and TCRdb's table has in-frame clones only and misses some. The profile shows 60,000 to 85,000 clones, about 94% of them singletons. V was shortened by 3 bases and J by 8 bases, with 8 bases between the two germline ends. Germline V gives CDR1 DFQATT, CDR2 SNEGSKA (reference sequence). The CDR3 runs to 11 residues. Sample: PBMCs. The V and J genes are TRBV20-1 and TRBJ1-5; no clear D gene. The TCR sequence derives from a man aged 40-55 years with rheumatoid arthritis. CDR3 nucleotide sequence: TGCAGTGCTAGTTATGGTGAGCCCCAGCATTTT. Its translation is CSASYGEPQHF.